This TCR beta chain came from a study of T cell responses to AZD1222 COVID-19 vaccine. Study overall: Samples with a second dose at about 4 or about 12 weeks were pooled together.

V was pared by 7 bases and J by 2 bases, with 7 bases of the junction left unmatched. Looked up from germline, CDR1 is WSHSY and CDR2 is SAAADI. The CDR3 is 14 amino acids. Sequencing was performed with immunoSEQ multiplex PCR; in TCRdb, only in-frame clones are kept and a portion is missing. Among some 90,000 clones listed, 89% were seen once. The clonotype comes from an adult in good health. This chain joins TRBV10-2 and TRBJ2-7; 8 nucleotides match TRBD2. The sequenced sample was peripheral blood, obtained on day 0 of AZD1222 vaccination. The CDR3 sequence: CASKSSGTAYEQYF. CDR3 DNA: TGCGCCAGCAAGAGTAGCGGGACCGCCTACGAGCAGTACTTC.